One and the same sample provided the 3 T cell receptor beta chains below, sequenced in a study of cytomegalovirus exposure and HLA in healthy donors (dated by TCRdb to about 2017). The library was produced with the immunoSEQ multiplex PCR assay. A mixture of 60 forward primers for TCR Vbeta segments and 13 reverse primers for TCR Jbeta segments was used in the multiplex PCR. TCRdb retrieved this table from immuneACCESS and kept in-frame rearrangements only. Not all clones are present; in checked studies, unresolved V genes account for under half, and no reason is known for the remainder. Recorded for this sample are 150,000 or so clones; just over 70% of them occurred a single time. Under 2.5% of the sample belongs to the ten largest clones. Source material: PBMCs. All receptors come from a human donor in good health.

J is TRBJ1-5 and V is TRBV9; D ambiguous. V lost 2 bases to trimming and J lost 3 bases, with 12 bases between them. CDR1 is SGDLS, CDR2 YYNGEE, per germline. CDR3 length: 15 amino acids. The CDR3 reads CASSVSPDPNQPQHF. The CDR3 nucleotides are TGTGCCAGCAGCGTCAGTCCAGATCCCAATCAGCCCCAGCATTTT.

The V call is TRBV18, the J call TRBJ2-5, with 7 bases aligning to TRBD1. There are 14 residues in the CDR3. The germline CDR1 and CDR2 sequences are KGHSH and LQKENI. After removal of 5 bases from V and 5 bases from J, the junction contained 8 bases not matched to a gene. Here the CDR3 reads CASSTTGSGETQYF. For the CDR3, the DNA is TGTGCCAGCTCAACGACAGGGTCTGGGGAGACCCAGTACTTC.

The chain links TRBV12-5 to TRBJ1-5; D unclear. The CDR3 has 13 amino acids. Trimming took off 1 base at V and 4 bases at J, with 5 bases between the two ends. CDR1 is LGHNT, CDR2 FRNRAP, per germline. CDR3 loop: CASGLAVNQPQHF. CDR3 in DNA: TGTGCTAGTGGTTTGGCCGTTAATCAGCCCCAGCATTTT. The variable domain in full, with the rest retrieved from reference TRBV12-5 and TRBJ1-5, is DARVTQTPRHKVTEMGQEVTMRCQPILGHNTVFWYRQTMMQGLELLAYFRNRAPLDDSGMPKDRFSAEMPDATLATLKIQPSEPRDSAVYFCASGLAVNQPQHFGDGTRLSIL.